These 25 T cell receptor beta chains were all obtained from the same sample, sequenced in a study of T cell repertoires in cytomegalovirus infection. TCRdb itself ran the reads through MiXCR, one entry per CDR3 protein. The table has about 830,000 distinct CDR3 sequences, about 31% seen once. Their specific antigens are unknown. The sequencing here drew on cultured CD8+ T cells from PBMCs, taken from culture after CMV antigen stimulation. The receptors shown here come from a human donor in good health (CMV status not recorded). Some clones in this sample may be carry-over from other donors' samples.

This clonotype appeared a few times. The CDR3 spells CASSPTTPRGGEAFF. The CDR3 DNA reads TGTGCCAGCAGCCCCACGACACCTCGGGGGGGTGAAGCTTTCTTT. This sequence joins TRBV7-9 and TRBJ1-1; TRBD1 might be the D (5 bases). This CDR3 has 15 amino acids. Between the trimmed V and J ends, which lost 5 bases and 7 bases, there was a span of 20 bases. CDR1 is SEHNR, CDR2 FQNEAQ, per germline (reference sequence).

CDR3: CASSFAPLAASTDTQYF. The CDR3 region has the DNA TGTGCCAGCAGCTTTGCCCCACTAGCGGCTAGCACAGATACGCAGTATTTT. V gene TRBV9 combines with J gene TRBJ2-3; 8 nucleotides align to TRBD2. Germline V gene data show CDR1 as SGDLS and CDR2 as YYNGEE. The CDR3 consists of 17 residues. The junction had 10 bases not matched to a gene; V was cut back by 4 bases and J by 0 bases.

This clonotype was counted between two and nine times. The chain combines TRBV2 with TRBJ2-2; the D gene is possibly TRBD1 (6 bases). In germline, CDR1 is SNHLY, CDR2 FYNNEI. The V end was cut by 6 bases, the J end by 0 bases, with 11 bases between. The CDR3 spans 15 residues. CDR3 in DNA: TGTGCCAGCAGGACAGGCGAATCGAACACCGGGGAGCTGTTTTTT. It codes for CASRTGESNTGELFF.

The chain uses TRBV11-1 and TRBJ2-7; maybe TRBD2 (5 bases). The germline V gene has CDR1 SGHAT and CDR2 FQDESV (reference sequence). V shed 6 bases and J shed 3 bases, with 21 bases lying between them. This CDR3 is 16 amino acids long. CDR3 residues: CASSFHPGKPGYEQYF. DNA of the CDR3: TGTGCCAGCAGTTTTCATCCCGGGAAACCGGGCTACGAGCAGTACTTC.

The chain uses TRBV7-9 and TRBJ2-1; 14 nucleotides match TRBD2. This CDR3 is built from 18 residues. With V trimmed by 4 bases and J by 3 bases, 8 bases remained unmatched. Per germline, CDR1 SEHNR and CDR2 FQNEAQ (reference sequence). The chain's CDR3 is CASSSGTSGGPFYNEQFF. The CDR3 DNA reads as TGTGCCAGCAGCTCAGGGACTAGCGGGGGACCTTTCTACAATGAGCAGTTCTTC.

In DNA form, the CDR3 reads TGTGCCAGCAGCTCCTCCGGGACAGGGGTTTTTAGGGCCAACGTCCTGACTTTC. This sequence encodes CASSSSGTGVFRANVLTF. This chain uses TRBV12-3 or TRBV12-4 with TRBJ2-6; 10 nucleotides match TRBD1. V lost 6 bases to trimming and J lost 5 bases; unmatched junction nucleotides: 13. The CDR3 is made up of 18 amino acids.

Note on this clonotype: As the CDR3 is not closed by the conserved phenylalanine or tryptophan, this likely results from a read error. CDR3 DNA: TGTGCCAGTACAGAGTCCTCCGGGACAGGGTTGAATGAGCAGTTCTCC. Translated: CASTESSGTGLNEQFS. The J gene is TRBJ2-1, the V gene TRBV19; 9 nucleotides line up with TRBD1. This CDR3 contains 16 residues. Germline V CDR1 and CDR2: LNHDA, SQIVND (reference sequence). The trim removed 7 bases at V and 7 bases at J, leaving 14 bases unmatched.

The CDR3 sequence is CASSGSRAFF. CDR3 coding DNA: TGTGCCAGCAGTGGGAGCCGGGCTTTCTTT. This chain joins TRBV25-1 and TRBJ1-1, with D unresolved. The CDR3 consists of 10 residues. The germline gives CDR1 MGHDK, CDR2 SYGVNS. V lost 4 bases, J lost 11 bases, and 8 bases lay in between. Variable domain in full (rest from reference TRBV25-1 and TRBJ1-1): EADIYQTPRYLVIGTGKKITLECSQTMGHDKMYWYQQDPGMELHLIHYSYGVNSTEKGDLSSESTVSRIRTEHFPLTLESARPSHTSQYLCASSGSRAFFGQGTRLTVV.

This clonotype was detected only a few times. The chain joins TRBV5-6 to TRBJ1-5; 8 positions agree with TRBD1. There are 16 residues in the CDR3. Germline V CDR1 and CDR2: SGHDT, YYEEEE. The trim removed 4 bases at V and 4 bases at J, leaving 10 bases unmatched. CDR3 in DNA: TGTGCCAGCAGCCCCTCTCACAGGGGGTGGAATCAGCCCCAGCATTTT. Its protein product is CASSPSHRGWNQPQHF.

This chain links TRBV12-5 with TRBJ2-1; D unresolved. This CDR3 contains 12 residues. Deletions cut 4 bases from V and 5 bases from J, with 6 bases between. The germline V gene has CDR1 LGHNT and CDR2 FRNRAP. This chain's CDR3 is CASGSINNEQFF. CDR3 DNA: TGTGCTAGTGGTTCAATCAACAATGAGCAGTTCTTC.

J is TRBJ2-1 and V is TRBV2, with 9 bases that match TRBD2. V dropped 4 bases and J dropped 6; count of bases not matched to a gene: 7. The length of the CDR3 is 15 residues. The germline CDR1 and CDR2 sequences are SNHLY and FYNNEI. The CDR3 bases are TGTGCCAGCAGTGTAGGGCTAGCGGGGACCAATGAGCAGTTCTTC. Translation: CASSVGLAGTNEQFF.

The chain links TRBV6-2 or TRBV6-3 to TRBJ1-2, with D hard to call. Trimming cost V 4 bases and J 0 bases, with 9 bases left between them. This CDR3 contains 14 residues. Germline V gives CDR1 MNHEY, CDR2 SVGEGT. The CDR3 DNA reads as TGTGCCAGCAGTTTACAGATCACTAACTATGGCTACACCTTC. It yields the protein CASSLQITNYGYTF.

CDR3 nucleotides: TGTGCCAGCAGTCTCAGGGGGGTTGAGCAGTTCTTC. It translates to CASSLRGVEQFF. This chain uses TRBV12-3 or TRBV12-4 with TRBJ2-1; D might be TRBD1 (7 bases). V was trimmed by 5 bases and J by 9 bases, leaving 11 bases between them. This CDR3 spans 12 amino acids.

Only a few counts were recorded for this clonotype. The chain has TRBV4-2 and TRBJ1-5; perhaps TRBD1 as D (5 bases). Germline CDR1 reads LGHNA; CDR2 reads YNFKEQ. The CDR3 sequence is 15 residues long. V was pared by 0 bases and J by 5 bases, with 11 bases between. The CDR3 is CASSQDHVGDQPQHF. The DNA of the CDR3 is TGTGCCAGCAGCCAAGATCATGTGGGGGATCAGCCCCAGCATTTT.

A word on this clonotype: With a much larger clone just one base away, this may be a read error. V and J are TRBV12-3 or TRBV12-4 and TRBJ2-5; TRBD2 matches 10 bases. The CDR3 length is 17 residues. The CDR3 DNA sequence: TGTGTCAGCAGTTTAGCGCGTGGACTAGCGGCCCAAGAGACCCAGTACTTC. It yields the protein CVSSLARGLAAQETQYF.

Comment on this clonotype: Germline is not matched at one junction end, which may reflect a read error. V and J are TRBV28 and TRBJ2-3, with no clear D. The V gene's germline CDR1 is MDHEN and CDR2 SYDVKM. The CDR3 is 9 residues long. The CDR3 reads CASSPPLRF. CDR3 in DNA: TGTGCCAGCAGCCCGCCCCTTAGATTT.

The chain links TRBV5-4 to TRBJ2-1, with D perhaps matching TRBD1 (6 bases). V was pared by 7 bases and J by 8 bases, with 16 bases between. Germline V gene lookup returns CDR1 SGHNT and CDR2 YYREEE (reference sequence). This CDR3 comprises 13 residues. DNA for the CDR3: TGTGCCAGCCTGGCCCGAGGGGGTGATGAGCAGTTCTTC. It is translated as CASLARGGDEQFF.

The V and J genes are TRBV13 and TRBJ2-1; no firm D call. The CDR3 is 13 amino acids. V lost 5 bases and J 8 bases, leaving 13 bases between the germline ends. Germline lookup yields CDR1 PRHDT and CDR2 FYEKMQ (reference sequence). The CDR3 here is CASSGRAHYEQFF. Here the CDR3 DNA reads TGTGCCAGCAGCGGAAGGGCTCATTATGAGCAGTTCTTC.

The chain is built from TRBV7-6 and TRBJ2-5; 8 bases agree with TRBD1. Germline CDR1 is SGHVS and CDR2 is FNYEAQ. V gave up 5 bases and J gave up 5 bases; unmatched junction bases: 7. The CDR3 contains 14 residues. CDR3 amino acids: CASSRTGNGETQYF. CDR3 DNA sequence: TGTGCCAGCAGCCGGACAGGGAATGGTGAGACCCAGTACTTC.

The chain uses TRBV7-6 and TRBJ2-6; 7 bases line up with TRBD1. CDR3 length equals 17 residues. Per germline, CDR1 SGHVS and CDR2 FNYEAQ. V shed 5 bases and J 2 bases; nucleotides not matched to a gene: 9. The CDR3, as DNA: TGTGCCAGCAGCATAAACAGGGGAAGTCCTGGGGCCAACGTCCTGACTTTC. Residues: CASSINRGSPGANVLTF.

This clonotype was counted a few times. The rearrangement joins TRBV27 to TRBJ2-7; TRBD1 matches at 7 bases. Per the germline V gene, CDR1 is MNHEY and CDR2 is SMNVEV (reference sequence). This CDR3 spans 15 amino acids. The junction had 13 bases not matched to a gene; V was cut back by 5 bases and J by 6 bases. The CDR3 is CASSSRQGRLFEQYF. DNA for the CDR3: TGTGCCAGCAGTAGTCGACAGGGAAGATTGTTCGAGCAGTACTTC.

The rearrangement uses TRBV6-8 and TRBJ2-1; 9 positions match TRBD1. The length of the CDR3 is 18 residues. Trimming took 1 base from V and 7 from J; bases not matched to a gene: 14. The V gene's germline CDR1 is MNHGY and CDR2 SAAAGT. The CDR3 loop is CASSYLRTGASQFNEQFF. In DNA, the CDR3 is TGTGCCAGCAGTTACTTACGGACAGGGGCGTCCCAATTTAATGAGCAGTTCTTC.

Points on this clonotype: Being one base from a much bigger clone, this may be a read error. This chain uses TRBV27 with TRBJ1-2; possibly TRBD1 for D (6 bases). Between the trimmed V and J ends, which lost 6 bases and 8 bases, there was a span of 13 bases. CDR3 length equals 12 residues. Germline CDR1 is MNHEY and CDR2 is SMNVEV (reference sequence). The CDR3 sequence is CASSSGAGGYTF. CDR3 DNA sequence: TGTGCCAGCAGCTCAGGGGCGGGGGGCTACACCTTC.

This clonotype was seen ten or more times. The chain uses TRBV6-5 and TRBJ2-5; 8 bases align to TRBD1. Germline V gives CDR1 MNHEY, CDR2 SVGAGI. Germline trimming cut 4 bases from V and 5 bases from J; bases unmatched to any gene: 12. The CDR3 loop spans 16 amino acids. The CDR3 region is CASSFSGQGLDETQYF. The CDR3 DNA reads TGTGCCAGCAGTTTTTCCGGACAGGGTCTGGATGAGACCCAGTACTTC.

This clonotype was counted between two and nine times. The chain couples TRBV6-1 to TRBJ2-3, with 13 bases identical to TRBD2. Germline values: CDR1 MNHNS, CDR2 SASEGT. V lost 9 bases and J lost 5; bases outside the gene matches: 8. This CDR3 is built from 15 residues. The CDR3 sequence: CASGLAGALLDTQYF. DNA of the CDR3: TGTGCCAGTGGACTAGCGGGGGCCCTGCTAGATACGCAGTATTTT.